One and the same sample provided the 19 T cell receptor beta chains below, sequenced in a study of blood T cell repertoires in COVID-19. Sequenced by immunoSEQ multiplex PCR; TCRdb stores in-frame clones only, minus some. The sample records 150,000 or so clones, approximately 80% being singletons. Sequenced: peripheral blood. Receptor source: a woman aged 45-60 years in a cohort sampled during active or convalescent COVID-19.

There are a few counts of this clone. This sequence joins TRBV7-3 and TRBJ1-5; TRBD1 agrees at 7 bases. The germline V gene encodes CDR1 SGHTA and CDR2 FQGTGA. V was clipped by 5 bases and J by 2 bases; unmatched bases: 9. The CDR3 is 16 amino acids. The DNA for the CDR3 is TGTGCCAGCAGCAAAGACTACAGGGGAGGCAATCAGCCCCAGCATTTT. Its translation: CASSKDYRGGNQPQHF.

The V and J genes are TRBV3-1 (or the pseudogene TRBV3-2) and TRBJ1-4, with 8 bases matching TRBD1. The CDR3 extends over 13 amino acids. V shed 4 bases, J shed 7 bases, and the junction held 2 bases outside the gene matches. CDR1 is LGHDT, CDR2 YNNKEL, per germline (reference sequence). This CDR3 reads CASSPGQGEKLFF. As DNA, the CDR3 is TGTGCCAGCAGCCCCGGACAGGGTGAAAAACTGTTTTTT.

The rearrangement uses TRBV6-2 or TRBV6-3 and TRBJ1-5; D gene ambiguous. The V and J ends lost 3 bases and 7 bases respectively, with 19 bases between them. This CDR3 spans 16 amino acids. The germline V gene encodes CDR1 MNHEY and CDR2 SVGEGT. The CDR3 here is CASSYLTFGRGQPQHF. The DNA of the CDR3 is TGTGCCAGCAGTTATTTAACCTTTGGTCGAGGACAGCCCCAGCATTTT.

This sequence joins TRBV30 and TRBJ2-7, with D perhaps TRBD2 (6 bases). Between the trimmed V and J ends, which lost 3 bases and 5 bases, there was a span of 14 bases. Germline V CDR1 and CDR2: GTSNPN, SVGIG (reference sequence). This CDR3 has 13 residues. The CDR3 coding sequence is TGTGCCTGGAGCCGTGGACTACCTGACGAGCAGTACTTC. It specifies CAWSRGLPDEQYF. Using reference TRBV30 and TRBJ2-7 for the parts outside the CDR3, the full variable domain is SQTIHQWPATLVQPVGSPLSLECTVEGTSNPNLYWYRQAAGRGLQLLFYSVGIGQISSEVPQNLSASRPQDRQFILSSKKLLLSDSGFYLCAWSRGLPDEQYFGPGTRLTVT.

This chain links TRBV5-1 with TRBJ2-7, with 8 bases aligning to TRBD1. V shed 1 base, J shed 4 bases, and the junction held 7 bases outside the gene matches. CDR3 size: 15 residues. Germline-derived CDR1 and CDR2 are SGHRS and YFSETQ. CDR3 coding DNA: TGCGCCAGCAGCTTGACTAATAGACAGGGGTACGAGCAGTACTTC. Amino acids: CASSLTNRQGYEQYF.

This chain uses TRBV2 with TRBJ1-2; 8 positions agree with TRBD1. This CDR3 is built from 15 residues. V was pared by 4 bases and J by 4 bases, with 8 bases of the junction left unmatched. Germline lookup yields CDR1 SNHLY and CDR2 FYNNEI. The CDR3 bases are TGTGCCAGCAGTGTTTCCCCAGGGGGCATCTATGGCTACACCTTC. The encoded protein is CASSVSPGGIYGYTF.

Written as DNA, the CDR3 is TGTGCCAGCAGCGAATTATTTCAGGCTGGAAACACCATATATTTT. Its translation: CASSELFQAGNTIYF. The chain joins TRBV2 to TRBJ1-3; D is uncertain. The CDR3 totals 15 residues. Germline CDR1 is SNHLY and CDR2 is FYNNEI. V shed 6 bases and J shed 2 bases, with 14 bases lying between them.

The DNA of the CDR3 is TGTGCCAGCAGCTTAGGGGGGGTTGGTGAGCAGTTCTTC. Residues: CASSLGGVGEQFF. V and J are TRBV7-9 and TRBJ2-1; a weak D match, TRBD2 (6 bases). Trimming shortened V by 1 base and J by 9 bases, and 10 bases separated the two germline ends. Germline CDR1 is SEHNR and CDR2 is FQNEAQ (reference sequence). This CDR3 comprises 13 residues.

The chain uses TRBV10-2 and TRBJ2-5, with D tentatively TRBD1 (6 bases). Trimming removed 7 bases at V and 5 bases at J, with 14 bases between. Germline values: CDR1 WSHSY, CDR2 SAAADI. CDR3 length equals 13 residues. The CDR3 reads CASKDWGPETQYF. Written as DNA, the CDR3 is TGCGCCAGCAAAGACTGGGGGCCGGAGACCCAGTACTTC.

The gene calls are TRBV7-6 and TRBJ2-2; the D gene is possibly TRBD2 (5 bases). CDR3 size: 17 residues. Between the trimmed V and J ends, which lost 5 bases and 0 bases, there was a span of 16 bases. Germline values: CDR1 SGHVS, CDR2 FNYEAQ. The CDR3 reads CASSPKRALANTGELFF. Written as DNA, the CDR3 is TGTGCCAGCAGCCCAAAGCGAGCACTAGCGAACACCGGGGAGCTGTTTTTT.

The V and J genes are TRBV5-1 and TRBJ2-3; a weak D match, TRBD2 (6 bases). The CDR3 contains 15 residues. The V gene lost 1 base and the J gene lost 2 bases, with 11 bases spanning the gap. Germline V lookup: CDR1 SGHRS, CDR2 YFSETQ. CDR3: CASSLWGEDTDTQYF. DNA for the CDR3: TGCGCCAGCAGCTTGTGGGGGGAGGACACAGATACGCAGTATTTT. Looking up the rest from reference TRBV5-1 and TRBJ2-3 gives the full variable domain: KAGVTQTPRYLIKTRGQQVTLSCSPISGHRSVSWYQQTPGQGLQFLFEYFSETQRNKGNFPGRFSGRQFSNSRSEMNVSTLELGDSALYLCASSLWGEDTDTQYFGPGTRLTVL.

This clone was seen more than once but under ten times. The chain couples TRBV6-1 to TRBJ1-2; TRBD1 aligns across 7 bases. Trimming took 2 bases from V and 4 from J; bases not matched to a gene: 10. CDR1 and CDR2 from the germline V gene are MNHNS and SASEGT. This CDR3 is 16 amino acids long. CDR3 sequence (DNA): TGTGCCAGCAGTGAAACCCCCAGGACAGGACCCTATGGCTACACCTTC. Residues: CASSETPRTGPYGYTF.

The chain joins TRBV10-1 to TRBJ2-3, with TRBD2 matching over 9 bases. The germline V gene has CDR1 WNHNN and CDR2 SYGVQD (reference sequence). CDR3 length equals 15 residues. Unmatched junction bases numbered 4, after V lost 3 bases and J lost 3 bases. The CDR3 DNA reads TGCGCCAGCAGTGATAGCGGGGGACTAACAGATACGCAGTATTTT. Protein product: CASSDSGGLTDTQYF.

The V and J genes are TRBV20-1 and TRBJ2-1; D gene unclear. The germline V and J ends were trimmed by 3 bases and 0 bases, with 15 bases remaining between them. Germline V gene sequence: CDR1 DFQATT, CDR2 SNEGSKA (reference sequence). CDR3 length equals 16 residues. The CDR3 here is CSASPPESSSYNEQFF. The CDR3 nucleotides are TGCAGTGCTAGTCCCCCGGAGAGTAGCTCCTACAATGAGCAGTTCTTC.

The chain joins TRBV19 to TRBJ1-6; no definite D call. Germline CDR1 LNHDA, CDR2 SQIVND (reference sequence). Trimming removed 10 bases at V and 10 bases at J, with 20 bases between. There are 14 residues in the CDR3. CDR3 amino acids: CATAHAPLRSPLHF. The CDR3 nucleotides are TGTGCCACCGCTCATGCGCCGCTCCGGTCACCCCTCCACTTT.

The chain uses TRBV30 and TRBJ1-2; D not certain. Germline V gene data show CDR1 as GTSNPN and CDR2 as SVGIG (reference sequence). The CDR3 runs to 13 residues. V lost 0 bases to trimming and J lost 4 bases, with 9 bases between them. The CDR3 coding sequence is TGTGCCTGGAGTGTAACAGTGACCTATGGCTACACCTTC. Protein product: CAWSVTVTYGYTF.

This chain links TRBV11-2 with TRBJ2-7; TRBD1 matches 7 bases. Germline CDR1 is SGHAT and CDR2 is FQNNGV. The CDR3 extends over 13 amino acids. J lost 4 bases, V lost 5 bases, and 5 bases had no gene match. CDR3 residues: CASSETGSYEQYF. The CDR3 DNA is TGTGCCAGCAGCGAGACAGGGTCTTACGAGCAGTACTTC.

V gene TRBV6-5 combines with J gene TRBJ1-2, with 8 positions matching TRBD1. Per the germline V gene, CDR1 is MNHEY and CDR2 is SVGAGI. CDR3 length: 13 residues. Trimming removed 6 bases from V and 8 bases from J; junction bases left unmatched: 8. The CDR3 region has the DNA TGTGCCAGCAGATATACAGGGGGAGACGGCTACACCTTC. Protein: CASRYTGGDGYTF.

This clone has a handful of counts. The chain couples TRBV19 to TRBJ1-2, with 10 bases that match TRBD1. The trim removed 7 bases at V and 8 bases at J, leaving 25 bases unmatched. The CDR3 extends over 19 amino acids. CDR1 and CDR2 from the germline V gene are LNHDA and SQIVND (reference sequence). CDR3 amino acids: CASNSIFNARQGASGGYTF. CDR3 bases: TGTGCCAGTAACTCCATTTTCAACGCCCGACAGGGGGCTAGTGGAGGCTACACCTTC. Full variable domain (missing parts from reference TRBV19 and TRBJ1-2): DGGITQSPKYLFRKEGQNVTLSCEQNLNHDAMYWYRQDPGQGLRLIYYSQIVNDFQKGDIAEGYSVSREKKESFPLTVTSAQKNPTAFYLCASNSIFNARQGASGGYTFGSGTRLTVV.